A single sample gave rise to the 2 T cell receptor beta chains below, sequenced in a study of cytomegalovirus exposure and HLA in healthy donors. Vbeta (60) and Jbeta (13) primers were used in the PCR. Profiled with immunoSEQ multiplex PCR; TCRdb holds only in-frame clones, not every one. The repertoire consists of approximately 69,000 clones, with 70% to 75% occurring once and the leading ten covering 20% to 25%. Material: PBMCs. The receptors here all came from a woman in her 30s in good health and CMV-seropositive.

The gene calls are TRBV4-2 and TRBJ2-5; D is perhaps TRBD1 (5 bases). Trimming cost V 0 bases and J 3 bases, with 11 bases left between them. Germline V gene sequence: CDR1 LGHNA, CDR2 YNFKEQ. The CDR3 is made up of 15 amino acids. In DNA, the CDR3 is TGTGCCAGCAGCCAAGAGGGCGGCAGGGAAGAGACCCAGTACTTC. Translation gives CASSQEGGREETQYF.

The V call is TRBV6-1, the J call TRBJ1-5, with a possible D match to TRBD1 (6 bases). Trimming took off 2 bases at V and 6 bases at J, with 14 bases between the two ends. CDR1 and CDR2 (germline): MNHNS, SASEGT. CDR3 length equals 15 residues. Written as DNA, the CDR3 is TGTGCCAGCAGTGAATGGTTACAGGGAAGTCAGCCCCAGCATTTT. Residues: CASSEWLQGSQPQHF.